This TCR beta chain originates from a study of radiation and T cells in renal cell carcinoma. The overall study: Nephrectomy followed 15 Gy stereotactic body radiation by 4 weeks.

Time point denoted: blood 2 weeks post-SBRT. Sample treatment: 15 Gy SBRT to primary tumor, nephrectomy 4 weeks later. Sequenced by immunoSEQ multiplex PCR; TCRdb stores in-frame clones only, minus some. The table lists roughly 60,000 clones, around 80% of them singletons. Trimming shortened V by 4 bases and J by 0 bases, and 13 bases separated the two germline ends. Per the germline V gene, CDR1 is SGHRS and CDR2 is YFSETQ. This CDR3 region has 15 residues. The source is a man in his 60s with renal cell carcinoma. The sample in question was blood, obtained from a patient whose treatment included radiotherapy and nephrectomy. The V call is TRBV5-1, the J call TRBJ1-2, with unresolved D. CDR3 in DNA: TGCGCCAGCAGCCCAACGGCCCAAGCTAACTATGGCTACACCTTC. Protein sequence: CASSPTAQANYGYTF.